A selection of T cell receptor beta chains follows, all from one sample in a study of CD8 T cells in ankylosing spondylitis. TCRdb itself ran the 5' RACE reads through MiXCR, one entry per CDR3 protein. The repertoire consists of 150,000 to 200,000 distinct CDR3 sequences, with 13% occurring once and the leading ten covering approximately 11%. Specimen: blood, either unsorted or a sorted T cell fraction (not recorded which). The receptor source for this set is a female donor with ankylosing spondylitis or in good health (not recorded which). The CDR3 runs from the conserved cysteine through the conserved F or W. A D gene is named only where the DNA matches it firmly.

CDR3 protein: CASSPGAREQYF; V gene: TRBV12-3/TRBV12-4; D gene: -; J gene: TRBJ2-7
CDR3 protein: CATHWAIPDTQYF; V gene: TRBV5-5; D gene: -; J gene: TRBJ2-3
CDR3 protein: CASSLAGVYGNEQFF; V gene: TRBV7-9; D gene: -; J gene: TRBJ2-1
CDR3 protein: CASSFLGEKNIQYF; V gene: TRBV28; D gene: -; J gene: TRBJ2-4
CDR3 protein: CASSDRKEETQYF; V gene: TRBV28; D gene: -; J gene: TRBJ2-5
CDR3 protein: CASSGEAKNIQYF; V gene: TRBV7-2; D gene: -; J gene: TRBJ2-4
CDR3 protein: CASSDDRRVSPFTDTQYF; V gene: TRBV7-6; D gene: -; J gene: TRBJ2-3
CDR3 protein: CASSIVRNEQFF; V gene: TRBV14; D gene: -; J gene: TRBJ2-1
CDR3 protein: CASSDGAEAFF; V gene: TRBV7-3; D gene: -; J gene: TRBJ1-1
CDR3 protein: CASSLVGGKNSPLHF; V gene: TRBV11-2; D gene: -; J gene: TRBJ1-6
CDR3 protein: CASSSTGGSGNTIYF; V gene: TRBV7-9; D gene: TRBD1; J gene: TRBJ1-3
CDR3 protein: CASSQEGRSSGELFF; V gene: TRBV4-3; D gene: -; J gene: TRBJ2-2
CDR3 protein: CSAPRRGTGHNEQFF; V gene: TRBV20-1; D gene: -; J gene: TRBJ2-1
CDR3 protein: CSAGPWTSGGTDTQYF; V gene: TRBV20-1; D gene: TRBD2; J gene: TRBJ2-3
CDR3 protein: CASRNLDGEKLFF; V gene: TRBV5-1; D gene: -; J gene: TRBJ1-4
CDR3 protein: CASSVQGGPNEKLFF; V gene: TRBV6-1; D gene: -; J gene: TRBJ1-4
CDR3 protein: CSAQWNTEAFF; V gene: TRBV20-1; D gene: -; J gene: TRBJ1-1
CDR3 protein: CAISERSSTGELFF; V gene: TRBV10-3; D gene: -; J gene: TRBJ2-2
CDR3 protein: CASSPPGQGVGLQFF; V gene: TRBV18; D gene: TRBD1; J gene: TRBJ2-1
CDR3 protein: CATRDRWNTEAFF; V gene: TRBV24-1; D gene: -; J gene: TRBJ1-1
CDR3 protein: CVSSPVGQGIDTEAFF; V gene: TRBV7-3; D gene: TRBD1; J gene: TRBJ1-1
CDR3 protein: CASSQWAGTRSSYNEQFF; V gene: TRBV7-8; D gene: -; J gene: TRBJ2-1
CDR3 protein: CASSLYAAASNQPQHF; V gene: TRBV27; D gene: -; J gene: TRBJ1-5
CDR3 protein: CASSYSWERIQYF; V gene: TRBV6-5; D gene: -; J gene: TRBJ2-5
CDR3 protein: CSALRREGEKLFF; V gene: TRBV20-1; D gene: -; J gene: TRBJ1-4
CDR3 protein: CASSFVGRAGRYEQYF; V gene: TRBV11-1; D gene: TRBD2; J gene: TRBJ2-7
CDR3 protein: CASSPYSGQTDTQYF; V gene: TRBV6-1; D gene: TRBD1; J gene: TRBJ2-3
CDR3 protein: CASSIGTSGSYEQYF; V gene: TRBV11-2; D gene: TRBD2; J gene: TRBJ2-7
CDR3 protein: CASSRPGLAGHNEQFF; V gene: TRBV3-1; D gene: TRBD2; J gene: TRBJ2-1
CDR3 protein: CATSDRDRGGYGYTF; V gene: TRBV24-1; D gene: TRBD1; J gene: TRBJ1-2
CDR3 protein: CASSVSGKWSFF; V gene: TRBV28; D gene: -; J gene: TRBJ2-1
CDR3 protein: CASSRGTYEQYF; V gene: TRBV12-3/TRBV12-4; D gene: -; J gene: TRBJ2-7
CDR3 protein: CASSLARSYEQYF; V gene: TRBV18; D gene: -; J gene: TRBJ2-7
CDR3 protein: CASSPPGLGNQETQYF; V gene: TRBV7-2; D gene: TRBD2; J gene: TRBJ2-5
CDR3 protein: CASSLARYEQYF; V gene: TRBV7-2; D gene: -; J gene: TRBJ2-7
CDR3 protein: CASSPSSGWQFF; V gene: TRBV7-2; D gene: -; J gene: TRBJ2-1
CDR3 protein: CAAATGGISYEQYF; V gene: TRBV28; D gene: -; J gene: TRBJ2-7